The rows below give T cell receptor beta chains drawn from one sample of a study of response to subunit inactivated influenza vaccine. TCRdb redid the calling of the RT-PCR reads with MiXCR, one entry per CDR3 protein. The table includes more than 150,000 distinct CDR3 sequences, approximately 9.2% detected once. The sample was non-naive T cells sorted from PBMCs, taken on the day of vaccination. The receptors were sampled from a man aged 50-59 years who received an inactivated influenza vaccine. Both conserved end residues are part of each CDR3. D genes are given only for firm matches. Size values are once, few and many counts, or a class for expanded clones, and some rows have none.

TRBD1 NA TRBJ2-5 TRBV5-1 TGCGCCAGCAGCATCAGGGGACAGGGCGAGACCCAGTACTTC CASSIRGQGETQYF
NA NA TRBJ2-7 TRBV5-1 TGCGCCAGCAGCCTTCACTTGGGCTCCTACGAGCAGTACTTC CASSLHLGSYEQYF
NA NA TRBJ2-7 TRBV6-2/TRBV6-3 TGTGCCAGCAGTGCCAACAATTACGAGCAGTACTTC CASSANNYEQYF
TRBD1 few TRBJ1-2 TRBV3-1 TGTGCCAGCAGCCAAGACCCCCGGACAGGCCGACATGGCTACACCTTC CASSQDPRTGRHGYTF
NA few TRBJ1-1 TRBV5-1 TGCGCCAGCAGCTTGAACACTAACACTGAAGCTTTCTTT CASSLNTNTEAFF
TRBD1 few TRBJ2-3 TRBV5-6 TGTGCCAGCAGCTTGGCAGGGGGAAGGCAGTATTTT CASSLAGGRQYF
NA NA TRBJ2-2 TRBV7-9 TGTGCCAGCAGCTTAGACCCGGCAGGGAGCACCGGGGAGCTGTTTTTT CASSLDPAGSTGELFF
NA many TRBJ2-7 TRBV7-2 TGTGCCAGCAGCTTAGTAGGGTTCTCCTACGAGCAGTACTTC CASSLVGFSYEQYF
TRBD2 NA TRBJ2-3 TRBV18 TGTGCCAGCTCACCTGTGACTAGCGGACATGGGGCCGAGACAGATACGCAGTATTTT CASSPVTSGHGAETDTQYF
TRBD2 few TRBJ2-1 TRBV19 TGTGCCAGTAGTATATCTGGACTAGCATCAAATGAGCAGTTCTTC CASSISGLASNEQFF
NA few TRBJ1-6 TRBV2 TGTGCCAGCAGTTGGAGGGATAATTCACCCCTCCACTTT CASSWRDNSPLHF
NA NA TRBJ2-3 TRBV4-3 TGCGCCAGCAGCCAGTACCGGGACCCCGTAGATACGCAGTATTTT CASSQYRDPVDTQYF
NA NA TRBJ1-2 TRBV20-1 TGCAGTGCTCCTCGGGACGGTGGAAACTATGGCTACACCTTC CSAPRDGGNYGYTF
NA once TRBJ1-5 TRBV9 TGTGCCAGCGGACGGGAGGAGAGCAATCAGCCCCAGCATTTT CASGREESNQPQHF
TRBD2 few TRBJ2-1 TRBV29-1 TGCAGCGTCGCCGTCGGCCTAGCGGGAATCGGGCAGTTCTTC CSVAVGLAGIGQFF
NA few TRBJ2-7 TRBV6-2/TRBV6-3 TGTGCCAGCAGTTACTCGATTAGCGAGAAACAGTCCTACGAGCAGTACTTC CASSYSISEKQSYEQYF
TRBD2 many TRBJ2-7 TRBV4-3 TGCGCCAGCAGCCAAGAATGGGGATTGGCTAGCGGGAGCTACGAGCAGTACTTC CASSQEWGLASGSYEQYF
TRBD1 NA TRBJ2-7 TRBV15 TGTGCCACCAGCAGACCCGGTCTCCAGGGGGCCTCCGAGCAGTACTTC CATSRPGLQGASEQYF
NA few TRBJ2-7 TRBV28 TGTGCCAGCACCGGGGGGCAGGGGCATTACGAGCAGTACTTC CASTGGQGHYEQYF
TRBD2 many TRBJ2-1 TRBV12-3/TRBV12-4 TGTGCCAGCAGCCACCCAGGGACTAGCGGGAGTTGGCTCCTCTACAATGAGCAGTTCTTC CASSHPGTSGSWLLYNEQFF
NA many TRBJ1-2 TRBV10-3 TGTGCCATCAGTGAGTCGCCAGGATATAACTATGGCTACACCTTC CAISESPGYNYGYTF
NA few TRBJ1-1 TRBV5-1 TGCGCCAGCAGCTTGGTACGGCCAGATCTGATGAACACTGAAGCTTTCTTT CASSLVRPDLMNTEAFF
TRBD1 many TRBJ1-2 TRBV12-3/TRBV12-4 TGTGCCAGCAGTTCTAGGACAGGTGGGAACTATGGCTACACCTTC CASSSRTGGNYGYTF
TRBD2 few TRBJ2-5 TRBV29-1 TGCAGCGTTGATTACAGCGGGGGGGGTCAAGAGACCCAGTACTTC CSVDYSGGGQETQYF
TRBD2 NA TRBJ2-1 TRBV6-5 TGTGCCAGCAGTTACTCTGGCGGGAGGGCCGTTTACAATGAGCAGTTCTTC CASSYSGGRAVYNEQFF
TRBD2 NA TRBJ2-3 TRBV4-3 TGCGCCAGCAGCCAGGAACTAGCGGGCAGGGCAGTTACGCAGTATTTT CASSQELAGRAVTQYF
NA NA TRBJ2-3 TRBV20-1 TGCAGTGCTGACCACCCGCGGACAGTAGGAAATCAGCCCCAGTATTTT CSADHPRTVGNQPQYF
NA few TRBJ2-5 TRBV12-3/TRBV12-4 TGTGCCAGCAGACCCGGGACCGCTAGGGGGGAGACCCAGTACTTC CASRPGTARGETQYF
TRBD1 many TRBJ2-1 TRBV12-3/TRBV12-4 TGTGCCAGCAGTTCCACAGGGGCCGACGGGGAGTTCTTC CASSSTGADGEFF
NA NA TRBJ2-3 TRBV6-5 TGTGCCAGCAGTTATAACAGGGCAGATACGCAGTATTTT CASSYNRADTQYF
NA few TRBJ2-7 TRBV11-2 TGTGCCAGCAGCTTAGATCTTTTAGAAGGGCAGTACTTC CASSLDLLEGQYF